One sample yielded the 17 T cell receptor beta chains listed below, sequenced in a study of T cell responses to AZD1222 COVID-19 vaccine. Some clones are missing from TCRdb's copy, which holds only in-frame ones; the method was immunoSEQ multiplex PCR. The sample has approximately 89,000 clones; around nine tenths are singletons. Sample: peripheral blood, taken 28 days after the second AZD1222 dose. The receptors were gathered from an adult who received the AZD1222 COVID-19 vaccine.

This sequence joins TRBV5-1 and TRBJ2-3; 13 positions agree with TRBD2. The CDR3 has 15 amino acids. Germline assignment: CDR1 SGHRS and CDR2 YFSETQ. V was pared by 2 bases and J by 4 bases, with 1 base of the junction left unmatched. CDR3 sequence reads: CASSFGTSGADTQYF. CDR3 DNA sequence: TGCGCCAGCAGCTTCGGGACTAGCGGGGCAGATACGCAGTATTTT.

The chain is built from TRBV5-1 and TRBJ1-1; 7 nucleotides agree with TRBD1. This CDR3 is 15 amino acids long. V shed 7 bases, J shed 0 bases, and the junction held 9 bases outside the gene matches. Germline assignment: CDR1 SGHRS and CDR2 YFSETQ. For the CDR3, the DNA is TGCGCCAGCCATCTCGGGACAGTTATGAACACTGAAGCTTTCTTT. It specifies CASHLGTVMNTEAFF.

The V and J genes are TRBV28 and TRBJ2-1; D might be TRBD1 (5 bases). V lost 4 bases and J 8 bases, leaving 24 bases between the germline ends. CDR3 length equals 17 residues. Germline V gives CDR1 MDHEN, CDR2 SYDVKM. The CDR3 DNA sequence: TGTGCCAGCAGTTCCCCTAGGGGCCCCACATCCCCCGATGAGCAGTTCTTC. Translated: CASSSPRGPTSPDEQFF.

This chain uses TRBV5-8 with TRBJ1-4; no reliable D call. The V and J ends lost 1 base and 7 bases respectively, with 17 bases between them. Germline V gives CDR1 SGHTS, CDR2 YDEGEE. This CDR3 spans 16 amino acids. This CDR3 reads CASSLLFRAEGEKLFF. Written as DNA, the CDR3 is TGTGCCAGCAGCTTGTTGTTCCGGGCCGAAGGTGAAAAACTGTTTTTT.

V usage is TRBV6-5 and J usage is TRBJ2-1; 9 bases line up with TRBD2. The V segment lost 6 bases and the J segment 15 bases; nucleotides outside the gene matches: 12. Germline V gene lookup returns CDR1 MNHEY and CDR2 SVGAGI. The CDR3 has 13 amino acids. The CDR3, as DNA: TGTGCCAGCAGACTTAGCGGGGGCCCACCAGGGTTCTTC. Amino acids: CASRLSGGPPGFF.

Written as DNA, the CDR3 is TGTGCCATGGGGGGGAACATCTATGGCTACACCTTC. Its protein product is CAMGGNIYGYTF. The J gene is TRBJ1-2, the V gene TRBV5-4, with D tentatively TRBD1 (5 bases). Germline lookup yields CDR1 SGHNT and CDR2 YYREEE (reference sequence). V gave up 9 bases and J gave up 4 bases, with 13 bases separating them. The CDR3 loop spans 12 amino acids.

This chain joins TRBV5-6 and TRBJ1-4; TRBD1 matches at 7 bases. Germline V lookup: CDR1 SGHDT, CDR2 YYEEEE. V lost 4 bases and J lost 4; bases outside the gene matches: 7. There are 15 residues in the CDR3. CDR3 amino acids: CASSVGDRSNEKLFF. The CDR3 DNA follows: TGTGCCAGCAGCGTGGGGGACAGAAGTAATGAAAAACTGTTTTTT.

This chain joins TRBV7-6 and TRBJ1-6; 9 bases match TRBD1. V gave up 1 base and J gave up 9 bases; unmatched junction bases: 7. This CDR3 is built from 16 residues. CDR1 and CDR2 (germline): SGHVS, FNYEAQ. CDR3 nucleotide sequence: TGTGCCAGCAGCTTAGGGATCGACAGGGGGTCTTCACCCCTCCACTTT. Translating it yields CASSLGIDRGSSPLHF.

The J gene is TRBJ2-5, the V gene TRBV19, with 7 bases that match TRBD2. V lost 4 bases to trimming and J lost 1 base; unmatched junction nucleotides: 6. This CDR3 contains 15 residues. Per germline, CDR1 LNHDA and CDR2 SQIVND (reference sequence). CDR3 in DNA: TGTGCCAGTAGTAGGCAGGGAGGGCCCCAAGAGACCCAGTACTTC. Its translation is CASSRQGGPQETQYF.

The V gene is TRBV30, the J gene TRBJ1-1, with 9 bases lining up with TRBD1. The CDR3 is 13 amino acids. Germline V gene sequence: CDR1 GTSNPN, CDR2 SVGIG (reference sequence). V was clipped by 3 bases and J by 11 bases; unmatched bases: 10. The CDR3 DNA sequence: TGTGCCTGGAGCCGACAGGGGGGATGGCGGGCTTTCTTT. This translates into CAWSRQGGWRAFF.

The chain is built from TRBV6-5 and TRBJ2-7; the D gene is possibly TRBD2 (6 bases). Trimming pared 6 bases from V and 0 bases from J, leaving 15 bases between. The CDR3 runs to 15 residues. Germline CDR1 is MNHEY and CDR2 is SVGAGI. DNA of the CDR3: TGTGCCAGCAGGGGCCGACCGGGAGCCTCCTACGAGCAGTACTTC. This codes for CASRGRPGASYEQYF.

V usage is TRBV5-1 and J usage is TRBJ1-4; 9 nucleotides agree with TRBD1. The CDR3 is made up of 15 amino acids. The J segment lost 8 bases and the V segment lost 5 bases, leaving 10 bases of the junction unmatched. CDR1 SGHRS and CDR2 YFSETQ come from the germline V gene. CDR3 in DNA: TGCGCCAGCAGAAATATCCGGGACAGGGAGGAAAAACTGTTTTTT. This gives the protein CASRNIRDREEKLFF. The whole variable domain, filled in from reference TRBV5-1 and TRBJ1-4, reads KAGVTQTPRYLIKTRGQQVTLSCSPISGHRSVSWYQQTPGQGLQFLFEYFSETQRNKGNFPGRFSGRQFSNSRSEMNVSTLELGDSALYLCASRNIRDREEKLFFGSGTQLSVL.

This chain uses TRBV21-1 with TRBJ1-4. TRBV21-1 is noted as a pseudogene. The CDR3 sequence is 15 residues long. CDR3 sequence reads: CASSIRGITNEKLFF. CDR3 in DNA: TGTGCCAGCAGCATTCGAGGGATAACGAATGAAAAACTGTTTTTT.

V is TRBV11-2 and J is TRBJ1-2; D possibly corresponds to TRBD1 (5 bases). The CDR3 consists of 14 residues. Germline V gene data show CDR1 as SGHAT and CDR2 as FQNNGV. V was trimmed by 5 bases and J by 4 bases, leaving 14 bases between them. The CDR3 nucleotides are TGTGCCAGCAGCGTCGACAGAACATCCTATGGCTACACCTTC. It is translated as CASSVDRTSYGYTF. Full variable domain (missing parts from reference TRBV11-2 and TRBJ1-2): EAGVAQSPRYKIIEKRQSVAFWCNPISGHATLYWYQQILGQGPKLLIQFQNNGVVDDSQLPKDRFSAERLKGVDSTLKIQPAKLEDSAVYLCASSVDRTSYGYTFGSGTRLTVV.

The chain joins TRBV5-1 to TRBJ2-6; perhaps TRBD1 as D (5 bases). The CDR3 has 15 residues. The V end was cut by 4 bases, the J end by 1 base, with 9 bases between. Germline CDR1 and CDR2: SGHRS and YFSETQ. The CDR3 DNA reads TGCGCCAGCAGCGGCAGGGTTTCTGGGGCCAACGTCCTGACTTTC. Translated: CASSGRVSGANVLTF.

The chain carries TRBV6-5 and TRBJ1-2; D possibly corresponds to TRBD1 (5 bases). Germline V gene lookup returns CDR1 MNHEY and CDR2 SVGAGI. Trimming stripped 8 bases from V and 6 bases from J, with 16 bases between. The CDR3 length is 13 residues. This CDR3 reads CASCHSGRDGYTF. In DNA, the CDR3 is TGTGCCAGCTGCCATTCAGGGCGTGATGGCTACACCTTC.

The J gene is TRBJ1-2, the V gene TRBV18, with D unclear. Deletions cut 6 bases from V and 1 base from J, with 21 bases between. Germline-derived CDR1 and CDR2 are KGHSH and LQKENI. The CDR3 extends over 17 amino acids. Here the CDR3 reads CASSPVGRELNNYGYTF. The CDR3 DNA reads as TGTGCCAGCTCCCCAGTTGGTCGGGAACTCAATAACTATGGCTACACCTTC. The full variable domain, in which reference TRBV18 and TRBJ1-2 provide the parts outside the CDR3, is NAGVMQNPRHLVRRRGQEARLRCSPMKGHSHVYWYRQLPEEGLKFMVYLQKENIIDESGMPKERFSAEFPKEGPSILRIQQVVRGDSAAYFCASSPVGRELNNYGYTFGSGTRLTVV.